These 23 T cell receptor beta chains came from one sample sequenced in a study of cytomegalovirus exposure and HLA in healthy donors. PCR amplification relied on 60 Vbeta primers (plus 13 Jbeta primers). Assay: immunoSEQ multiplex PCR; the TCRdb copy retains only in-frame clones and omits some. The sample includes some 180,000 clones, around four fifths of them seen just once. The material sequenced was PBMCs. The receptors were gathered from an older woman in good health and CMV-seropositive.

The genes are TRBV5-6 and TRBJ2-5; the D gene is possibly TRBD2 (5 bases). The end of the DNA aligns better with TRBJ2-7, so the J call may be wrong. The V gene's germline CDR1 is SGHDT and CDR2 YYEEEE. CDR3 size: 14 residues. Here the CDR3 reads CASSFPGLGNEQYF. Here the CDR3 DNA reads TGTGCCAGCAGCTTCCCCGGACTGGGGAACGAGCAGTACTTC.

This clone has only one observation. The chain has TRBV5-6 and TRBJ2-1, with 8 bases identical to TRBD2. The CDR3 sequence is 14 residues long. Trimming cost V 3 bases and J 6 bases; bases outside gene matches: 5. Germline-derived CDR1 and CDR2 are SGHDT and YYEEEE. CDR3 sequence: CASSSGGRVNEQFF. The CDR3 nucleotides are TGTGCCAGCAGCTCGGGGGGGAGGGTCAATGAGCAGTTCTTC.

The chain couples TRBV6-5 to TRBJ1-6, with 9 bases aligning to TRBD1. V was pared by 5 bases and J by 7 bases, with 6 bases of the junction left unmatched. The CDR3 has 15 amino acids. Germline V gives CDR1 MNHEY, CDR2 SVGAGI. Here the CDR3 DNA reads TGTGCCAGCAGTGCCTGGGGACAGGGAAATTCACCCCTCCACTTT. This sequence encodes CASSAWGQGNSPLHF.

This clone was recorded once. The V call is TRBV7-9, the J call TRBJ1-1; D perhaps matches TRBD1 (5 bases). The germline V gene encodes CDR1 SEHNR and CDR2 FQNEAQ (reference sequence). V shed 0 bases and J shed 7 bases, with 9 bases lying between them. This CDR3 has 13 amino acids. DNA of the CDR3: TGTGCCAGCAGCTTAGCCGGGGGAGATGAAGCTTTCTTT. This encodes CASSLAGGDEAFF.

V gene TRBV5-6 combines with J gene TRBJ2-5, with a possible D match to TRBD2 (6 bases). The J call is uncertain, as TRBJ2-7 better fits the DNA end. Per the germline V gene, CDR1 is SGHDT and CDR2 is YYEEEE. CDR3 length equals 14 residues. The CDR3 bases are TGTGCCAGCAGCTGGGGGGAAACGTCCTACGAGCAGTACTTC. The encoded protein is CASSWGETSYEQYF.

The V gene is TRBV5-1, the J gene TRBJ2-7; 10 bases are a match to TRBD1. The CDR3 loop spans 15 amino acids. J lost 2 bases, V lost 4 bases, and 6 bases had no gene match. CDR1 and CDR2 (germline): SGHRS, YFSETQ. In nucleotides, the CDR3 is TGCGCCAGCAGCGGGGGGACAGGGGCCACCTACGAGCAGTACTTC. This codes for CASSGGTGATYEQYF.

The genes are TRBV9 and TRBJ1-3; D is ambiguous. Looked up from germline, CDR1 is SGDLS and CDR2 is YYNGEE. V was clipped by 0 bases and J by 4 bases, with 11 bases between them. The CDR3 is made up of 15 amino acids. The DNA of the CDR3 is TGTGCCAGCAGCGTAGGTAACAGAAGAGGAAACACCATATATTTT. Residues: CASSVGNRRGNTIYF.

This sequence joins TRBV2 and TRBJ1-6; D is ambiguous. V gave up 3 bases and J gave up 4 bases, with 7 bases separating them. CDR1 is SNHLY and CDR2 is FYNNEI in the germline V gene. This CDR3 comprises 14 residues. In DNA form, the CDR3 reads TGTGCCAGCAGTGAGGTCAGTTATAATTCACCCCTCCACTTT. Residues: CASSEVSYNSPLHF.

The J gene is TRBJ1-1, the V gene TRBV9, with D maybe TRBD1 (6 bases). Germline CDR1 and CDR2: SGDLS and YYNGEE. The CDR3 contains 14 residues. Trimming pared 0 bases from V and 5 bases from J, leaving 11 bases between. CDR3 amino acids: CASSVATGRTEAFF. For the CDR3, the DNA is TGTGCCAGCAGCGTAGCTACAGGGCGGACTGAAGCTTTCTTT.

V usage is TRBV30 and J usage is TRBJ2-5; D remains ambiguous. The better agreement between TRBJ2-7 and the DNA end casts doubt on the J call. Germline-derived CDR1 and CDR2 are GTSNPN and SVGIG (reference sequence). The CDR3 has 12 amino acids. The CDR3 sequence is CAWSEFSYEQYF. The CDR3 DNA reads as TGTGCCTGGAGCGAATTCTCCTACGAGCAGTACTTC.

There are a few counts of this clone. This chain joins TRBV27 and TRBJ2-1; 10 bases fit TRBD2. J was trimmed by 4 bases and V by 5 bases; bases with no gene match: 5. Germline V lookup: CDR1 MNHEY, CDR2 SMNVEV (reference sequence). This CDR3 contains 15 residues. The CDR3 is CASSTGTSAYNEQFF. CDR3 coding DNA: TGTGCCAGCAGTACCGGGACTAGCGCGTACAATGAGCAGTTCTTC.

The gene calls are TRBV5-5 and TRBJ2-4, with TRBD1 identical over 9 bases. From germline, CDR1 is SGHKS and CDR2 YYEKEE (reference sequence). Germline trimming cut 2 bases from V and 7 bases from J; bases unmatched to any gene: 10. The CDR3 spans 16 residues. As DNA, the CDR3 is TGTGCCAGCAGCTTTAGGGGGGGACAGGGAGGGAACATTCAGTACTTC. Its protein is CASSFRGGQGGNIQYF. Complete variable domain (other parts from reference TRBV5-5 and TRBJ2-4): DAGVTQSPTHLIKTRGQQVTLRCSPISGHKSVSWYQQVLGQGPQFIFQYYEKEERGRGNFPDRFSARQFPNYSSELNVNALLLGDSALYLCASSFRGGQGGNIQYFGAGTRLSVL.

V and J are TRBV29-1 and TRBJ2-5; D is ambiguous. The germline CDR1 and CDR2 sequences are SQVTM and ANQGSEA. V was shortened by 5 bases and J by 4 bases, with 5 bases between the two germline ends. This CDR3 has 10 amino acids. CDR3 loop: CSVSGETQYF. The CDR3 coding sequence is TGCAGCGTTTCGGGAGAGACCCAGTACTTC.

This clone was counted between two and nine times. V usage is TRBV29-1 and J usage is TRBJ2-1, with no clear D. Germline CDR1 reads SQVTM; CDR2 reads ANQGSEA. The CDR3 length is 10 residues. The V end was cut by 8 bases, the J end by 5 bases, with 7 bases between. This CDR3 reads CSTRDNEQFF. CDR3 sequence (DNA): TGCAGCACCCGCGACAATGAGCAGTTCTTC.

The chain is built from TRBV6-1 and TRBJ1-2; unclear D gene. Germline CDR1 MNHNS, CDR2 SASEGT. The CDR3 is 15 residues long. The V and J ends lost 2 bases and 4 bases respectively, with 14 bases between them. CDR3 DNA: TGTGCCAGCAGTGAATTTTTCCGGGGAGCCTATGGCTACACCTTC. Protein sequence: CASSEFFRGAYGYTF.

The chain has TRBV5-6 and TRBJ2-2, with a possible D match to TRBD2 (7 bases). The germline CDR1 and CDR2 sequences are SGHDT and YYEEEE. V gave up 2 bases and J gave up 5 bases, with 13 bases separating them. The CDR3 spans 15 residues. This CDR3 reads CASSFGGRGTGELFF. In DNA, the CDR3 is TGTGCCAGCAGCTTCGGGGGGCGAGGAACCGGGGAGCTGTTTTTT.

This clone was found once. In nucleotides, the CDR3 is TGTGCCAGCAGTGACGTAGCTAGCGGGGGGGTACTAGCCAAAAACATTCAGTACTTC. It translates to CASSDVASGGVLAKNIQYF. The J gene is TRBJ2-4, the V gene TRBV2, with TRBD2 matching over 12 bases. The length of the CDR3 is 19 residues. V was clipped by 3 bases and J by 0 bases; unmatched bases: 9. The germline gives CDR1 SNHLY, CDR2 FYNNEI.

The J gene is TRBJ2-1, the V gene TRBV27; the match to TRBD2 covers 14 bases. J was trimmed by 10 bases and V by 5 bases; bases with no gene match: 7. Looked up from germline, CDR1 is MNHEY and CDR2 is SMNVEV (reference sequence). The CDR3 has 15 amino acids. Here the CDR3 reads CASSRGTSGGNEQFF. The CDR3 nucleotides read TGTGCCAGCAGTCGCGGGACTAGCGGGGGAAACGAGCAGTTCTTC.

Only a few counts were recorded for this clone. The V gene is TRBV19, the J gene TRBJ2-7; D possibly corresponds to TRBD2 (6 bases). Per germline, CDR1 LNHDA and CDR2 SQIVND (reference sequence). This CDR3 is 16 amino acids long. V gave up 9 bases and J gave up 2 bases, with 23 bases separating them. This CDR3 is CARRQGNRDSTYEQYF. The CDR3 nucleotides read TGTGCCAGACGCCAAGGGAACCGGGACTCAACCTACGAGCAGTACTTC.

The CDR3 spells CASSPQSNTEAFF. The CDR3 DNA reads TGTGCCAGCAGCCCTCAGTCGAACACTGAAGCTTTCTTT. The chain uses TRBV7-2 and TRBJ1-1; D remains ambiguous. CDR3 length equals 13 residues. Germline loops: CDR1 SGHTA, CDR2 FQGNSA. The V gene lost 5 bases and the J gene lost 1 base, with 8 bases spanning the gap.

The CDR3 protein is CASSFSQLSDEQFF. CDR3 nucleotides: TGTGCCAGCAGCTTCAGCCAGCTAAGCGATGAGCAGTTCTTC. V is TRBV11-3 and J is TRBJ2-1; D call uncertain. The ends were cut back, 3 bases at V and 8 bases at J, with 14 bases in the middle. CDR3 length equals 14 residues. The germline gives CDR1 SGHNT, CDR2 YENEEA.

The genes are TRBV4-3 and TRBJ2-3, with 8 positions matching TRBD1. CDR1 LGHNA and CDR2 YSLEER come from the germline V gene. The CDR3 length is 17 residues. V lost 2 bases, J lost 5 bases, and 12 bases stayed unmatched. The CDR3 DNA sequence: TGCGCCAGCAGCCAAACCCCGACAGGGGCAGGAATAGATACGCAGTATTTT. Its translation is CASSQTPTGAGIDTQYF.

The chain links TRBV6-1 to TRBJ2-7; tentative D call: TRBD1 (5 bases). CDR1 MNHNS and CDR2 SASEGT come from the germline V gene. CDR3 length equals 13 residues. Trimming cost V 6 bases and J 12 bases, with 21 bases left between them. The CDR3, as DNA: TGTGCCAGCAGCCCTAAATGGACACCCAACTTGTACTTC. Protein: CASSPKWTPNLYF.